What follows describes a single T cell receptor (beta chain). The data originate from a study of blood T cell repertoires in COVID-19. From germline, CDR1 is LNHDA and CDR2 SQIVND (reference sequence). With 4 bases clipped from V and 8 bases from J, the junction kept 7 bases outside the gene matches. This CDR3 has 14 amino acids. The table came from immunoSEQ multiplex PCR; TCRdb's copy has only in-frame clones and leaves some out. The sample has 55,000 to 80,000 clones, about nine tenths seen once. Sequencing was done on a sample of peripheral blood. The TCR sequence derives from a human donor in a cohort sampled during active COVID-19. This sequence joins TRBV19 and TRBJ1-3; 8 bases are a match to TRBD1. The CDR3 here is CASSNRGFGDTIYF. Here the CDR3 DNA reads TGTGCCAGTAGTAACAGGGGGTTCGGTGACACCATATATTTT.